This entry concerns a single T cell receptor (beta chain). Germline V CDR1 and CDR2: SGHTA, FQGNSA. The CDR3 totals 15 residues. Trimming took off 2 bases at V and 2 bases at J, with 13 bases between the two ends. This record belongs to a study of blood T cell repertoires in COVID-19. As for the study in general: Samples taken during acute and convalescent COVID-19 were collected in the United States, Italy and Spain.

The repertoire was sequenced with immunoSEQ multiplex PCR; TCRdb's copy has only in-frame clones and lacks some. The table has 200,000 or so clones, over 70% seen once. Sequenced material: peripheral blood. The chain combines TRBV7-2 with TRBJ2-7, with D perhaps TRBD2 (6 bases). The TCR originated in a man between 60 and 75 years old with active or convalescent COVID-19. The CDR3 DNA reads as TGTGCCAGCAGCTTATGGGGGGAAGGCGCCTACGAGCAGTACTTC. Its translation: CASSLWGEGAYEQYF.